A selection of T cell receptor beta chains follows, all from one sample in a study of OX40 agonist ivuxolimab in advanced cancers. Data came from immunoSEQ multiplex PCR; TCRdb stores just in-frame clones and leaves some out. Here the sample spans approximately 18,000 clones, 76% being singletons. Sample: CD4+ or CD8+ T cells sorted from blood, taken in a trial of the OX40 agonist ivuxolimab. The receptor source for this set is an adult with an advanced solid tumor such as melanoma, head and neck, liver or kidney cancer. Both conserved end residues are part of each CDR3. The D gene is left open where the match is weak. Clone size is not always given. Where it is, it says once, few, many or a class for expanded clones.

few	TRBV4-3	TRBJ1-1	TRBD1	CASSQDGTGYTEAFF	TGCGCCAGCAGCCAAGATGGGACAGGTTACACTGAAGCTTTCTTT
NA	TRBV4-1	TRBJ2-2	TRBD1	CASSQALRGTGVAGELFF	TGCGCCAGCAGCCAAGCCCTGCGAGGGACAGGGGTGGCCGGGGAGCTGTTTTTT
NA	TRBV9	TRBJ2-1	TRBD2	CASSGFSGGAYNEQFF	TGTGCCAGCAGCGGGTTTAGCGGGGGCGCTTACAATGAGCAGTTCTTC
NA	TRBV4-1	TRBJ1-2	NA	CASSLNPGNPKGYTF	TGCGCCAGCAGCCTTAATCCGGGAAACCCGAAAGGCTACACCTTC
NA	TRBV7-9	TRBJ1-1	NA	CASSSTELNTEAFF	TGTGCCAGCAGTTCTACCGAGCTGAACACTGAAGCTTTCTTT
NA	TRBV11-3	TRBJ2-7	NA	CASSLGTDYEQYF	TGTGCCAGCAGCTTAGGTACAGACTACGAGCAGTACTTC
NA	TRBV19	TRBJ1-5	NA	CASSMSGALNQPQHF	TGTGCCAGTAGTATGAGCGGGGCCCTCAATCAGCCCCAGCATTTT
NA	TRBV29-1	TRBJ2-7	NA	CSVVGYEQYF	TGCAGCGTCGTGGGCTACGAGCAGTACTTC
NA	TRBV29-1	TRBJ1-1	NA	CSVTLDKAFF	TGCAGCGTGACCTTAGATAAGGCTTTCTTT
NA	TRBV6-4	TRBJ1-6	TRBD1	CASSATGEGNSPLHF	TGTGCCAGCAGTGCAACAGGGGAAGGGAATTCACCCCTCCACTTT
once	TRBV9	TRBJ2-2	NA	CASSAGLTGLNTGELFF	TGTGCCAGCAGCGCTGGACTAACGGGCTTAAACACCGGGGAGCTGTTTTTT
NA	TRBV6-5	TRBJ2-2	NA	CASSSDGNTGELFF	TGTGCCAGCAGTTCGGACGGGAACACCGGGGAGCTGTTTTTT
NA	TRBV6-5	TRBJ2-5	TRBD2	CASSYFREGTQYF	TGTGCCAGCAGTTACTTCAGGGAGGGGACCCAGTACTTC
once	TRBV7-9	TRBJ1-2	NA	CASSLRNPGYGYTF	TGTGCCAGCAGCTTACGAAACCCCGGGTATGGCTACACCTTC
NA	TRBV11-2	TRBJ1-3	NA	CASSLRQGYTIYF	TGTGCCAGCAGCTTAAGGCAGGGCTACACCATATATTTT
NA	TRBV29-1	TRBJ1-2	NA	CSVLVVHGYGYTF	TGCAGCGTGTTGGTGGTTCACGGCTATGGCTACACCTTC
few	TRBV7-6	TRBJ2-5	TRBD2	CASSSPSSGQYF	TGTGCCAGCAGCTCGCCGAGTAGCGGGCAGTACTTC
NA	TRBV2	TRBJ2-7	TRBD1	CASTTSQGVTYEQYF	TGTGCCAGCACGACTTCCCAGGGGGTCACCTACGAGCAGTACTTC
NA	TRBV6-5	TRBJ2-7	NA	CASRVYYEQYF	TGTGCCAGCAGAGTATACTACGAGCAGTACTTC
NA	TRBV5-5	TRBJ2-7	NA	CASSFRGAPTYEQYF	TGTGCCAGCAGCTTCCGGGGGGCCCCAACCTACGAGCAGTACTTC
NA	TRBV7-5	TRBJ2-7	NA	CASRRGGYEQYF	TGTGCCAGCAGACGTGGAGGATACGAGCAGTACTTC
NA	TRBV15	TRBJ2-1	NA	CATGGNEQFF	TGTGCCACCGGAGGAAATGAGCAGTTCTTC
once	TRBV10-3	TRBJ2-2	TRBD1	CAISELGTGQNTGELFF	TGTGCCATCAGTGAACTGGGGACAGGGCAGAACACCGGGGAGCTGTTTTTT
many	TRBV6-5	TRBJ2-5	NA	CASSYSLEGQETQYF	TGTGCCAGCAGTTACTCGTTGGAAGGGCAAGAGACCCAGTACTTC
NA	TRBV4-1	TRBJ1-5	TRBD1	CASSQTTGRDQPQHF	TGCGCCAGCAGCCAAACGACAGGGAGAGATCAGCCCCAGCATTTT
NA	TRBV7-2	TRBJ1-4	NA	CASSPTGVRNEKLFF	TGTGCCAGCAGCCCCACGGGGGTGCGTAATGAAAAACTGTTTTTT
few	TRBV11-2	TRBJ2-5	TRBD1	CASSLEAPPGTGSETQYF	TGTGCCAGCAGCTTAGAAGCCCCACCCGGGACAGGGTCAGAGACCCAGTACTTC
NA	TRBV4-3	TRBJ2-2	NA	CASSQGRWNTGELFF	TGCGCCAGCAGCCAAGGGAGATGGAACACCGGGGAGCTGTTTTTT
NA	TRBV5-4	TRBJ2-7	TRBD1	CASSPGQGGYEQYF	TGTGCCAGCAGCCCGGGACAGGGTGGGTACGAGCAGTACTTC
NA	TRBV19	TRBJ2-1	TRBD2	CASSLSGEGPGEQFF	TGTGCCAGTAGCCTTAGCGGGGAAGGTCCCGGTGAGCAGTTCTTC
NA	TRBV7-9	TRBJ2-5	NA	CASSLADRRETQYF	TGTGCCAGCTCCCTTGCAGACAGGCGGGAGACCCAGTACTTC
NA	TRBV5-6	TRBJ1-2	TRBD1	CASSLHRQGVRYGYTF	TGTGCCAGCAGCCTACATCGACAGGGTGTTCGCTATGGCTACACCTTC
NA	TRBV7-8	TRBJ1-2	NA	CASSLGTVYGYTF	TGTGCCAGCAGCTTGGGGACGGTTTATGGCTACACCTTC
NA	TRBV6-6	TRBJ2-7	NA	CASSYSAYEQYF	TGTGCCAGCAGTTACTCAGCCTACGAGCAGTACTTC
NA	TRBV9	TRBJ2-1	NA	CASSPTDSSYNEQFF	TGTGCCAGCAGCCCGACGGATAGCTCCTACAATGAGCAGTTCTTC
NA	TRBV7-9	TRBJ2-1	TRBD2	CASSPTSAGEQFF	TGTGCCAGCAGCCCCACTAGCGCGGGTGAGCAGTTCTTC
NA	TRBV9	TRBJ2-1	NA	CASSEGGSSYNEQFF	TGTGCCAGCAGCGAGGGAGGCTCCTCCTACAATGAGCAGTTCTTC
NA	TRBV7-6	TRBJ1-6	TRBD1	CASSLEWDSNSPLHF	TGTGCCAGCAGCTTAGAATGGGACAGCAATTCACCCCTCCACTTT
NA	TRBV27	TRBJ2-7	TRBD2	CASSLKGLAGYEQYF	TGTGCCAGCAGTTTAAAAGGACTAGCGGGATACGAGCAGTACTTC
few	TRBV27	TRBJ1-2	TRBD1	CASSLGTGGGGGYTF	TGTGCCAGCAGTTTAGGGACAGGGGGAGGTGGTGGCTACACCTTC
NA	TRBV4-1	TRBJ2-1	TRBD2	CASSQERPSGRRRSYNEQFF	TGCGCCAGCAGCCAAGAAAGGCCTAGCGGGAGGCGTAGGTCCTACAATGAGCAGTTCTTC
NA	TRBV6-5	TRBJ2-6	NA	CASSYGAGANVLTF	TGTGCCAGCAGTTACGGGGCTGGGGCCAACGTCCTGACTTTC
once	TRBV6-4	TRBJ2-5	NA	CASSAMAGEQETQYF	TGTGCCAGCAGTGCAATGGCGGGCGAACAAGAGACCCAGTACTTC
NA	TRBV5-4	TRBJ1-1	TRBD1	CASSWGQGEAFF	TGTGCCAGCAGCTGGGGACAGGGCGAAGCTTTCTTT